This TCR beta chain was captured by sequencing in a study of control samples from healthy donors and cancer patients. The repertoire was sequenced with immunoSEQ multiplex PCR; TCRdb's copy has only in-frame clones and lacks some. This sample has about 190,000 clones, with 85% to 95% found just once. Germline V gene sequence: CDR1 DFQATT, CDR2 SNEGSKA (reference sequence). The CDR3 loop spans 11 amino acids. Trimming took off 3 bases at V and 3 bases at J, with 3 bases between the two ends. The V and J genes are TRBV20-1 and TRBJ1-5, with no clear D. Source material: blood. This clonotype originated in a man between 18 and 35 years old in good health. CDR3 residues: CSARLNQPQHF. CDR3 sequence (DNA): TGCAGTGCTAGGCTCAATCAGCCCCAGCATTTT.